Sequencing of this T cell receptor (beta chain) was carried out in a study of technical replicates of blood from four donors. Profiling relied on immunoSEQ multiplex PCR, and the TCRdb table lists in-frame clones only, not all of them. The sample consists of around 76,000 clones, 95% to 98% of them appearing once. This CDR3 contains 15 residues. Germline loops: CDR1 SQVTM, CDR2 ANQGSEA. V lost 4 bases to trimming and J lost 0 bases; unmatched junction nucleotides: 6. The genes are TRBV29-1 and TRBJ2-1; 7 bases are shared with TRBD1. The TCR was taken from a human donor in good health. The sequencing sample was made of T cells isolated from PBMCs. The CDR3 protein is CSVVEGGSSYNEQFF. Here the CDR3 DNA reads TGCAGCGTTGTGGAAGGGGGCAGCTCCTACAATGAGCAGTTCTTC.